The 21 T cell receptor beta chains reported below all come from one sample, sequenced in a study of blood T cell repertoires in COVID-19. Clones were read by immunoSEQ multiplex PCR, and TCRdb kept only the in-frame ones, dropping some. Of about 140,000 clones listed, about 92% are singletons. Sequenced: peripheral blood. These receptors were obtained from a human donor in a cohort sampled during active COVID-19.

J is TRBJ1-2 and V is TRBV21-1; the table's D gene call, TRBD1, was not cross checked with the DNA. TRBV21-1 corresponds to a pseudogene. The CDR3 covers 14 residues. Here the CDR3 reads CASSKGDREYGYTF. For the CDR3, the DNA is TGTGCCAGCAGCAAAGGAGACAGGGAATATGGCTACACCTTC.

The chain employs TRBV7-2 and TRBJ2-5; TRBD2 is a possible D gene (5 bases). CDR3 size: 15 residues. V lost 8 bases and J 5 bases, leaving 21 bases between the germline ends. Germline V gene sequence: CDR1 SGHTA, CDR2 FQGNSA. This CDR3 reads CASSPPRGAGETQYF. The CDR3 DNA sequence: TGTGCCAGCTCCCCCCCCCGGGGTGCCGGGGAGACCCAGTACTTC.

V is TRBV7-2 and J is TRBJ2-2; 13 bases align to TRBD2. V lost 6 bases and J lost 6; bases outside the gene matches: 4. This CDR3 is built from 15 residues. Germline V lookup: CDR1 SGHTA, CDR2 FQGNSA. The CDR3 DNA sequence: TGTGCCAGCAGTCAGACTAGCGGGGGGTCCGGGGAGCTGTTTTTT. This sequence encodes CASSQTSGGSGELFF.

The rearrangement uses TRBV6-5 and TRBJ2-7; 7 bases are a match to TRBD1. V was clipped by 6 bases and J by 2 bases; unmatched bases: 10. Germline CDR1 reads MNHEY; CDR2 reads SVGAGI. This CDR3 spans 15 amino acids. CDR3 DNA: TGTGCCAGCAGGGGTTCCGGGACAGTTACCTACGAGCAGTACTTC. As protein: CASRGSGTVTYEQYF.

The V call is TRBV27, the J call TRBJ2-5; D is undetermined. V lost 0 bases and J lost 5, with 16 bases in between. This CDR3 has 16 residues. Germline CDR1 reads MNHEY; CDR2 reads SMNVEV (reference sequence). CDR3 loop: CASSLSAAVPRETQYF. In DNA form, the CDR3 reads TGTGCCAGCAGTTTATCGGCGGCCGTCCCAAGGGAGACCCAGTACTTC.

The chain employs TRBV23-1 and TRBJ2-1; D is perhaps TRBD2 (5 bases). TRBV23-1 is flagged as an ORF with uncertain function. This CDR3 contains 18 residues. V dropped 0 bases and J dropped 8 bases, with 23 bases sitting between them. DNA of the CDR3: TGCGCCAGCAGTCAATCGACCGCCGAGGGTTCTAGCCCCCATGAGCAGTTCTTC. This codes for CASSQSTAEGSSPHEQFF.

This clone has just one count. The rearrangement links TRBV19 to TRBJ2-3, with 10 bases that match TRBD1. J gave up 8 bases and V 7 bases, and 9 bases lay outside the gene matches. This CDR3 is built from 14 residues. CDR1 is LNHDA, CDR2 SQIVND, per germline (reference sequence). CDR3 sequence (DNA): TGTGCCAGTACCGGGACAGGGGCGATTGGTACGCAGTATTTT. As protein: CASTGTGAIGTQYF.

This CDR3 is CASSGSQGISLHF. The CDR3 DNA sequence: TGTGCCAGCAGCGGAAGTCAGGGAATATCCCTCCACTTT. This chain uses TRBV9 with TRBJ1-6; maybe TRBD1 (5 bases). CDR1 is SGDLS and CDR2 is YYNGEE in the germline V gene. Trimming cost V 3 bases and J 14 bases, with 15 bases left between them. The CDR3 spans 13 residues.

V usage is TRBV30 and J usage is TRBJ1-2; unclear D gene. This CDR3 has 11 residues. Deletions cut 2 bases from V and 7 bases from J, with 8 bases between. The germline CDR1 and CDR2 sequences are GTSNPN and SVGIG (reference sequence). Here the CDR3 reads CAWSRRGGYTF. The CDR3 DNA reads as TGTGCCTGGAGTCGGCGAGGTGGCTACACCTTC.

V gene TRBV27 combines with J gene TRBJ1-1, with 8 bases aligning to TRBD1. The CDR3 covers 13 residues. Germline V CDR1 and CDR2: MNHEY, SMNVEV (reference sequence). Trimming at V came to 6 bases and at J to 5 bases, leaving 5 bases not matched to a gene. CDR3 region: CASSRTGRTEAFF. The CDR3 coding sequence is TGTGCCAGCAGCCGGACAGGGCGGACTGAAGCTTTCTTT.

V is TRBV9 and J is TRBJ2-7; possible D gene TRBD1, 5 bases. V gave up 4 bases and J gave up 4 bases, with 15 bases separating them. Germline CDR1 is SGDLS and CDR2 is YYNGEE. The CDR3 has 14 residues. The DNA of the CDR3 is TGTGCCAGCAGCCCCGGAAGGGGTCGGTACGAGCAGTACTTC. Protein sequence: CASSPGRGRYEQYF.

The rearrangement uses TRBV11-2 and TRBJ2-5, with TRBD1 as a possible D gene (6 bases). The V end was cut by 5 bases, the J end by 2 bases, with 15 bases between. Germline V gene sequence: CDR1 SGHAT, CDR2 FQNNGV. CDR3 size: 15 residues. The CDR3 bases are TGTGCCAGCAGCCCTTACAGGGCGATACAAGAGACCCAGTACTTC. It translates to CASSPYRAIQETQYF.

In its sample, this clone was seen a few times. CDR3 sequence reads: CAWSLNGQGKKYF. The DNA of the CDR3 is TGTGCCTGGAGTCTAAACGGACAGGGTAAAAAGTACTTC. The V and J genes are TRBV30 and TRBJ2-7, with TRBD1 matching 8 bases. Germline CDR1 and CDR2: GTSNPN and SVGIG (reference sequence). The trim removed 2 bases at V and 11 bases at J, leaving 11 bases unmatched. This CDR3 has 13 amino acids.

This chain uses TRBV10-3 with TRBJ2-3, with 9 bases aligning to TRBD2. CDR1 and CDR2 (germline): ENHRY, SYGVKD. This CDR3 spans 15 amino acids. Germline trimming cut 4 bases from V and 2 bases from J; bases unmatched to any gene: 4. The CDR3: CAISASGATTDTQYF. Here the CDR3 DNA reads TGTGCCATCAGTGCTAGCGGGGCCACCACAGATACGCAGTATTTT.

The V and J genes are TRBV15 and TRBJ1-1; no definite D call. Between the trimmed V and J ends, which lost 1 base and 4 bases, there was a span of 7 bases. The CDR3 covers 13 residues. The germline V gene encodes CDR1 LNHNV and CDR2 YYDKDF (reference sequence). The CDR3 DNA is TGTGCCACCAGCAGAGCAATCCCCACTGAAGCTTTCTTT. It translates to CATSRAIPTEAFF.

In nucleotides, the CDR3 is TGTGCCAGCAGCCAACTCCCCCAAGAGACCCAGTACTTC. This gives the protein CASSQLPQETQYF. This chain uses TRBV7-3 with TRBJ2-5; D gene ambiguous. CDR1 and CDR2 (germline): SGHTA, FQGTGA. Trimming removed 5 bases from V and 1 base from J, with 8 bases in between. This CDR3 spans 13 amino acids.

This clone is a singleton in its sample. Here the CDR3 reads CATSRGVRGEQYF. The CDR3 DNA follows: TGTGCCACCAGCAGAGGGGTCCGGGGCGAGCAGTACTTC. The chain combines TRBV15 with TRBJ2-7; D possibly corresponds to TRBD2 (5 bases). CDR3 length equals 13 residues. Germline V gene lookup returns CDR1 LNHNV and CDR2 YYDKDF (reference sequence). Trimming took off 1 base at V and 6 bases at J, with 10 bases between the two ends. The complete variable domain, with remaining parts taken from reference TRBV15 and TRBJ2-7, reads DAMVIQNPRYQVTQFGKPVTLSCSQTLNHNVMYWYQQKSSQAPKLLFHYYDKDFNNEADTPDNFQSRRPNTSFCFLDIRSPGLGDTAMYLCATSRGVRGEQYFGPGTRLTVT.

The chain couples TRBV18 to TRBJ2-7; TRBD1 aligns across 7 bases. The V gene end was trimmed by 3 bases and the J gene end by 6 bases; junction bases not matched to a gene: 14. CDR1 KGHSH and CDR2 LQKENI come from the germline V gene. The CDR3 extends over 16 amino acids. In DNA, the CDR3 is TGTGCCAGCTCACCGACAGGGACCGCCGGTCGGGGCGAGCAGTACTTC. This encodes CASSPTGTAGRGEQYF.

CDR3 in DNA: TGTGCCAGCAGCCGACAGGGGGCAGGACATGGCTACACCTTC. Translated: CASSRQGAGHGYTF. J is TRBJ1-2 and V is TRBV2, with 10 bases matching TRBD1. V shed 6 bases, J shed 6 bases, and the junction held 7 bases outside the gene matches. CDR1 and CDR2 from the germline V gene are SNHLY and FYNNEI. The CDR3 runs 14 residues.

This chain links TRBV6-5 with TRBJ2-2; D is possibly TRBD1 (6 bases). V gave up 6 bases and J gave up 6 bases, with 17 bases separating them. The germline CDR1 and CDR2 sequences are MNHEY and SVGAGI. The CDR3 spans 15 residues. This chain's CDR3 is CASSRGQPGAGELFF. CDR3 DNA sequence: TGTGCCAGCAGCCGCGGACAGCCTGGGGCCGGGGAGCTGTTTTTT.

V is TRBV18 and J is TRBJ2-7; 8 bases align to TRBD2. Germline loops: CDR1 KGHSH, CDR2 LQKENI. J lost 3 bases, V lost 4 bases, and 8 bases had no gene match. The CDR3 covers 15 residues. CDR3 sequence: CASSQMAGGYYEQYF. For the CDR3, the DNA is TGTGCCAGCTCACAAATGGCGGGGGGCTACTACGAGCAGTACTTC.